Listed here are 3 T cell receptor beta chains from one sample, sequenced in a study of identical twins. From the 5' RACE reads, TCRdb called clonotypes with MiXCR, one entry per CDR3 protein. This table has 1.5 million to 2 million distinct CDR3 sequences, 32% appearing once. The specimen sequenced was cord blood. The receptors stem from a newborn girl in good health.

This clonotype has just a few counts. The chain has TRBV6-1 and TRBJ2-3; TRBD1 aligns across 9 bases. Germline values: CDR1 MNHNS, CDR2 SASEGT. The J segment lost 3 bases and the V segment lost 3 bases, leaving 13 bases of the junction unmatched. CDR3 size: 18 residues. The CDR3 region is CASSDQASGTGKTDTQYF. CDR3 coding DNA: TGTGCCAGCAGTGACCAAGCCTCGGGGACAGGGAAAACAGATACGCAGTATTTT.

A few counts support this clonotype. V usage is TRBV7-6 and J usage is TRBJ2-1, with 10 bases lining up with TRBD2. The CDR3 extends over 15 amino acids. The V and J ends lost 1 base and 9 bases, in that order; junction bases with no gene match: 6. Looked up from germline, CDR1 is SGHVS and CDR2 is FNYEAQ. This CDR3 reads CASSLVLAGEGEQFF. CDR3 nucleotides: TGTGCCAGCAGCTTAGTTCTAGCGGGGGAGGGTGAGCAGTTCTTC. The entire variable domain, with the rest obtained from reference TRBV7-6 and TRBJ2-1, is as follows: GAGVSQSPRYKVTKRGQDVALRCDPISGHVSLYWYRQALGQGPEFLTYFNYEAQQDKSGLPNDRFSAERPEGSISTLTIQRTEQRDSAMYRCASSLVLAGEGEQFFGPGTRLTVL.

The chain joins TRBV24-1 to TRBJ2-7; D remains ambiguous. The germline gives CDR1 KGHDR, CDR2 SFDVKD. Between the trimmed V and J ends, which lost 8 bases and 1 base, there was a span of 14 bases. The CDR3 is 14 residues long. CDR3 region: CATILRKRSYEQYF. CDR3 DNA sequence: TGTGCCACCATTCTGCGGAAGAGGTCCTACGAGCAGTACTTC.